This T cell receptor (beta chain) was captured in a study of molecular identifiers for immune sequencing clone quantification. The CDR3 extends over 14 amino acids. V gave up 6 bases and J gave up 6 bases, with 14 bases separating them. Germline V lookup: CDR1 SEHNR, CDR2 FQNEAQ (reference sequence). MiXCR was run by TCRdb on the PCR reads, yielding one entry per CDR3 protein. The sample lists roughly 320,000 distinct CDR3 sequences; under 25% were seen once. Based on a CD8+CD4-CCR7+CD45RA+ profile, naive CD8 T cells were sorted. The source material was naive CD8+ T cells from blood, with Jurkat cell RNA spiked in. Subset described: FACS-sorted CD8+CD4-CCR7+CD45RA+ naive T cells. This sequence joins TRBV7-9 and TRBJ2-2; D perhaps matches TRBD2 (6 bases). The receptor's source is a human donor in good health. Some libraries in this study had Jurkat cell RNA spiked in. The CDR3 nucleotides are TGTGCCAGCAGGCCGGGACTTCCCGCCGGGGAGCTGTTTTTT. As protein: CASRPGLPAGELFF.